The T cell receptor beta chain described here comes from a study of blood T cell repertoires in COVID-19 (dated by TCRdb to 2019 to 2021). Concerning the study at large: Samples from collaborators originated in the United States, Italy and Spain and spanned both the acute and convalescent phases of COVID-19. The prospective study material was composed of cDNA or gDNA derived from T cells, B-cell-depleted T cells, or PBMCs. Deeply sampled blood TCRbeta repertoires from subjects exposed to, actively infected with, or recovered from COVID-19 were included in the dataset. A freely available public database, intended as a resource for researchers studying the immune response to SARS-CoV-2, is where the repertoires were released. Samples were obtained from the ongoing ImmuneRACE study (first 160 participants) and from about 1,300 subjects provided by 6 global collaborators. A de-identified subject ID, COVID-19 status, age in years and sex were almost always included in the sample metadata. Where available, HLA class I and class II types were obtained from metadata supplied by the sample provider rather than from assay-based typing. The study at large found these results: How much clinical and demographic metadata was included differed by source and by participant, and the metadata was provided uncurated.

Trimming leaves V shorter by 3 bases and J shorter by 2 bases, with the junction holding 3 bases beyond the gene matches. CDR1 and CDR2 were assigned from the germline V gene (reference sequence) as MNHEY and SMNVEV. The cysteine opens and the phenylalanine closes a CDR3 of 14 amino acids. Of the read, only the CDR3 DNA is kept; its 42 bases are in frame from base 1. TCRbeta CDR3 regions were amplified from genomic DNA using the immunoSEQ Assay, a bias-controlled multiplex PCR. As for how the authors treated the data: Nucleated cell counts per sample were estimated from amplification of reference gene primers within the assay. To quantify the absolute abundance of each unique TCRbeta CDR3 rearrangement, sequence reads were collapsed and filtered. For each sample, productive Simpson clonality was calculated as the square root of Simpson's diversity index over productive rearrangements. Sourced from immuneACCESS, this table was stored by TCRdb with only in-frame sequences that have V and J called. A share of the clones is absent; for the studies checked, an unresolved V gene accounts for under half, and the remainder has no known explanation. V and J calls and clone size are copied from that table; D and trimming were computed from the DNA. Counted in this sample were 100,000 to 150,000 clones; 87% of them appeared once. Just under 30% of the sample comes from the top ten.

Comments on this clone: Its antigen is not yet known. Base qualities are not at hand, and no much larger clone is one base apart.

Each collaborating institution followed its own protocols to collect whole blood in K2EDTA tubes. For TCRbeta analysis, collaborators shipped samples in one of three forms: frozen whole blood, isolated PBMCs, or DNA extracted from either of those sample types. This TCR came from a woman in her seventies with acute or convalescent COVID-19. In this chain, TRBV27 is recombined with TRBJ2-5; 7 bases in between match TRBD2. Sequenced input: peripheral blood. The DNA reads TGTGCCAGCAGTTTCCTAGCGGCACAAGAGACCCAGTACTTC. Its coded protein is CASSFLAAQETQYF.